This T cell receptor beta chain is drawn from a study of blood T cell repertoires in COVID-19. Whole-study context: Acute-phase and convalescent COVID-19 samples originated in the United States, Italy and Spain.

Original handling: The assay estimated nucleated cells by amplifying reference gene primers. TCRdb's copy holds only in-frame clones and misses some; the assay was immunoSEQ multiplex PCR. Clone size and the V and J calls come from that table; the DNA yielded D and trimming. The table includes over 200,000 clones, approximately 88% detected once. From germline, CDR1 is SGDLS and CDR2 YYNGEE. The CDR3 is 15 residues long. Trimming removed 4 bases from V and 6 bases from J, with 18 bases in between. Sequencing used peripheral blood. The TCR originated in a man in his fifties or sixties who had recovered from COVID-19. The chain couples TRBV9 to TRBJ2-3; maybe TRBD2 (6 bases). CDR3 amino acids: CASSPRDSPTDTQYF. CDR3 sequence (DNA): TGTGCCAGCAGCCCTCGGGACTCCCCCACTGATACGCAGTATTTT.